This paragraph covers one T cell receptor beta chain sequence. J was trimmed by 7 bases and V by 5 bases; bases with no gene match: 9. In germline, CDR1 is MNHEY, CDR2 SMNVEV (reference sequence). The CDR3 loop spans 15 amino acids. The sample comes from a study of blood T cell repertoires in COVID-19. Clones were read by immunoSEQ multiplex PCR, and TCRdb kept only the in-frame ones, dropping some. This sample has roughly 190,000 clones, with around 80% found just once. The source material was peripheral blood. This chain joins TRBV27 and TRBJ2-1, with 9 bases that match TRBD1. The clonotype originates from a man aged 30-40 years with active or convalescent COVID-19. The CDR3 reads CASSIQGALWNEQFF. CDR3 DNA sequence: TGTGCCAGCAGTATACAGGGGGCCCTTTGGAATGAGCAGTTCTTC.